This T cell receptor beta chain was recorded in a study of blood T cells in healthy people across ages (dated by TCRdb to the mid-2010s). Study-level background: In model experiments, roughly one uniquely barcoded TCR beta cDNA molecule per two T cells was captured by template switching. Age-related changes in TCR beta repertoire diversity were measured in the study by deep sequencing normalized with unique cDNA molecular identifiers. The donors were divided into four age groups: young (average around 15 years), middle-aged (almost 40), aged (approximately 62) and long-lived (nearly 85). Donors of different ages were randomly distributed across sequencing lanes to avoid experimental bias. Using the same blood draw, the study looked at two additional independent replicas of 1 million unique cDNA reads for two donors, one aged 18 to 30 and the other aged 80 or older. What the research found in general, with its limitations: Compared with the aged group, the long-lived group had more naive CD4+ T cells, fewer expanded clones and increased TCR diversity, a pattern suggesting age selection. Observed TCR beta diversity per million T cells fell roughly linearly with age, and a significant reduction was already apparent by age around 40. Total diversity estimates from one million sequenced T cells were considered lower bounds and underestimates. The percentage of naive T cells measured by flow cytometry correlated strongly with observed TCR beta diversity. Conclusive comparison of naive and antigen-experienced compartments was prevented by the profiling of bulk unsorted PBMCs. The CMV infection status of donors was not known, potentially confounding age-related changes in expanded clonotypes.

Receptor libraries were prepared by 5' RACE. Sequenced on an Illumina HiSeq 2500. A second PCR of about 6 to 11 cycles was run with a J-beta primer mix and a sample-barcoded 5' primer. A template-switch 5' adaptor carrying 12 random nucleotides introduced a unique molecular identifier onto each TCR beta cDNA molecule. Each sample yielded at least 3 million CDR3-containing paired-end reads. The Mint cDNA synthesis kit, primed by a TRBC-specific oligonucleotide, was used to synthesize first-strand cDNA from all RNA. All cDNA was treated with uracil-DNA glycosylase and then went through a first 18-cycle PCR with the universal primers M1SS and BC2_uni_R. Turning to the authors' computational methods: Each sample was normalized by randomly selecting 1 million high-quality reads, each carrying a distinct molecular identifier. Reads sharing molecular identifiers were discarded rather than binned into consensus sequences. MiTCR, set to a Q25 quality threshold and the strictest error-elimination algorithm, was used for CDR3 identification, clonotype clustering and error correction. A nonparametric unseen species model with Euler transformation was used to estimate lower-bound total TCR beta diversity. Clones were called with MiXCR by TCRdb after fastp trimmed the public reads at Q25, and only in-frame beta chains were retained. Each CDR3 protein appears once, grouped with its most common genes and DNA. TCRdb's processing, not the study's, gives the V and J calls here. The sample contains about 1.1 million distinct CDR3 sequences, 30% to 40% of them found a single time. Roughly 14% of the sample is held by the ten biggest clonotypes.

Donors were 30 to 45 systemically healthy Caucasian individuals from Russia aged roughly 6 to 90 years. About 9.1 milliliters of peripheral blood were collected from each donor into EDTA-treated Vacutainer tubes. Ficoll-Paque density-gradient centrifugation was used to isolate PBMCs, with at least 7 million obtained per sample. Trizol reagent was used to extract total RNA from PBMCs, with at least 5.5 micrograms per sample. The percentages of naive CD45RAhigh/CD27high T cells were determined by flow cytometry on a PBMC aliquot from every donor. This clonotype was observed at least ten times. Its antigen remains unidentified. Base qualities were left out, and no much larger clone turns up one base away. CDR3 length: 16 amino acids, cysteine to phenylalanine. CDR3 DNA is the only sequence kept; it has 48 bases, read in frame from the first base. The junction carries 20 bases between V and J, which are trimmed by 5 bases and 3 bases respectively.

The clonotype comes from a man between 18 and 29 years old in good health. The chain links TRBV12-3 or TRBV12-4 with TRBJ2-7; the D gene assignment is ambiguous. The material sequenced was blood. The sequenced DNA is TGTGCCAGCAGTCCCGGGTTTGGGTCCGTCGGCTACGAGCAGTACTTC. Its translation reads: CASSPGFGSVGYEQYF.